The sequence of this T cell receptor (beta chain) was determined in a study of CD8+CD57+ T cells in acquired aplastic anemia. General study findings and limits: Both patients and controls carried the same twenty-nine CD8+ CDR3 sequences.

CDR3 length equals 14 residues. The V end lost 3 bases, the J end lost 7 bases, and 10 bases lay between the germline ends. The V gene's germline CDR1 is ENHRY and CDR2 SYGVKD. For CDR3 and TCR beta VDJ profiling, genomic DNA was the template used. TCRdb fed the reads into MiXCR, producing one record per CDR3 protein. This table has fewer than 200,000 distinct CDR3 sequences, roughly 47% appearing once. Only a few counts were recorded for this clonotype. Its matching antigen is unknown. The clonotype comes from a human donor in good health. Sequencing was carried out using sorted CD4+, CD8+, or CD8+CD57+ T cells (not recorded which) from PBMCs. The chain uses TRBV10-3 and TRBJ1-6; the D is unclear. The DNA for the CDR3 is TGTGCCATCAGTGATCTTTCGGAGAATTCACCCCTCCACTTT. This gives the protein CAISDLSENSPLHF.